The source of this TCR beta chain is a study of blood T cells in healthy people across ages. Next came a second PCR, run for about 6 to 11 cycles, which used a sample-barcoded 5' primer along with a J-beta primer mix. TCRdb called the 5' RACE reads again in MiXCR, with one record for every CDR3 protein. The table records approximately 1,100,000 distinct CDR3 sequences, roughly 45% of them present only once. The CDR3 length is 19 residues. Germline V lookup: CDR1 MGHDK, CDR2 SYGVNS. The donors, healthy Caucasians from Russia, were aged about 6 to 90. The TCR was taken from a woman aged 60-75 years in good health. The V gene is TRBV25-1, the J gene TRBJ2-4; 7 nucleotides match TRBD1. The J call may be incorrect, as the DNA end agrees better with TRBJ2-7. The specimen was blood. The CDR3: CASSANWDPQGRPTYEQYF. For the CDR3, the DNA is TGTGCCAGCAGTGCAAATTGGGACCCACAGGGGCGGCCGACTTACGAGCAGTACTTC.